The table lists the clone carrying this T cell receptor beta chain with a few counts. Its antigen is not known. This sample includes further DNA sequences coding for the same CDR3. This entry comes from a study of cytomegalovirus exposure and HLA in healthy donors. Germline-derived CDR1 and CDR2 are MNHNS and SASEGT. Trimming took 2 bases from V and 4 from J, leaving 12 bases between them. This CDR3 region has 15 residues. Primers included in the PCR were 60 Vbeta and 13 Jbeta primers. Source study methods: The count from a later analysis was 79 million or so unique TCR beta chains, 9 million to 12 million of them shared. Profiled with immunoSEQ multiplex PCR; TCRdb holds only in-frame clones, not every one. V, J and clone size derive from that table, while D and trimming were established from the DNA sequence. The repertoire holds nearly 110,000 clones, with more than 75% as singletons. The study's findings and limits: Later, TCR association rates were found to vary by HLA locus, highest for DRB1 and lowest for HLA-C.

The TCR was taken from a woman aged 45-59 years in good health and CMV-seropositive. The V and J genes are TRBV6-1 and TRBJ1-3; D gene ambiguous. Sequenced sample: PBMCs. CDR3 protein: CASSEYSRGGNTIYF. CDR3 in DNA: TGTGCCAGCAGTGAATACTCAAGAGGAGGAAACACCATATATTTT.